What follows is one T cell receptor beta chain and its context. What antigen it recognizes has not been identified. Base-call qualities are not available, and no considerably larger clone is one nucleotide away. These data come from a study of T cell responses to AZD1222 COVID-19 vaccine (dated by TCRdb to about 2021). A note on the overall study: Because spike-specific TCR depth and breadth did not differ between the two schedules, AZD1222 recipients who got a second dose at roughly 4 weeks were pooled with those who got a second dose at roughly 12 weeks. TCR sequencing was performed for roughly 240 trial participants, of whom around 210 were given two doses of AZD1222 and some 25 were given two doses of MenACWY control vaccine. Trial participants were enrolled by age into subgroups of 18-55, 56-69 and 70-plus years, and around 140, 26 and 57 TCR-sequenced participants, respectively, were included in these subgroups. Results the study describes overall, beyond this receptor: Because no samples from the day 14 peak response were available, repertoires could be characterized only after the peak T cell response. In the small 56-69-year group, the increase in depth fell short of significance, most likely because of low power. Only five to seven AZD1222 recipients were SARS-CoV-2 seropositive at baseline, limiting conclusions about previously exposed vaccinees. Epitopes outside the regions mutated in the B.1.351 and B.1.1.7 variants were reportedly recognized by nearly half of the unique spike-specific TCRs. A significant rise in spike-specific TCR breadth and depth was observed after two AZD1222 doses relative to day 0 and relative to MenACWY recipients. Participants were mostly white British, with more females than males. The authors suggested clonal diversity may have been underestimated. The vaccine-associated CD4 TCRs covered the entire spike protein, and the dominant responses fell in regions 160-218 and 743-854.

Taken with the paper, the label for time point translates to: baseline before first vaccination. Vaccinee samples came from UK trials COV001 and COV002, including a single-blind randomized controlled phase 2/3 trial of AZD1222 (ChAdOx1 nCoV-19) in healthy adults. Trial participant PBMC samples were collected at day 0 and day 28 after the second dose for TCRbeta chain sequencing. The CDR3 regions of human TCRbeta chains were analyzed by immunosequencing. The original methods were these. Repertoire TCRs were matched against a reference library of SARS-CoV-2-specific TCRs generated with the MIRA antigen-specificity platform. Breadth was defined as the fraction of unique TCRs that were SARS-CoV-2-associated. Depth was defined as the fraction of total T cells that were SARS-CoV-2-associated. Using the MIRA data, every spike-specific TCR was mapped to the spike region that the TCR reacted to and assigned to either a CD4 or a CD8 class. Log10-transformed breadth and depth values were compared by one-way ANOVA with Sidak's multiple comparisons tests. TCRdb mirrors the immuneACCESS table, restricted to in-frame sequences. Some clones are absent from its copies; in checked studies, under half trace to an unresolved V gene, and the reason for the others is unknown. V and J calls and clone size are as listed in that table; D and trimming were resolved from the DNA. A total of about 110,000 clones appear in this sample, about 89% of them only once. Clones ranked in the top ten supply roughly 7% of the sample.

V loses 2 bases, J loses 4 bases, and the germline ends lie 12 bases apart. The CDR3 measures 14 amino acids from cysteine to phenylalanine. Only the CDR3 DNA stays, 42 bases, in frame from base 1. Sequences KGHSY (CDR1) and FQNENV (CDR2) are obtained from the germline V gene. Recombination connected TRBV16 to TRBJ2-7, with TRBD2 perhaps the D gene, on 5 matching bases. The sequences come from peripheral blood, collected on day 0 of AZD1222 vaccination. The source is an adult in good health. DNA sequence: TGTGCCAGCAGCCAAGGTCGCCGGGATTACGAGCAGTACTTC. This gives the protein CASSQGRRDYEQYF.